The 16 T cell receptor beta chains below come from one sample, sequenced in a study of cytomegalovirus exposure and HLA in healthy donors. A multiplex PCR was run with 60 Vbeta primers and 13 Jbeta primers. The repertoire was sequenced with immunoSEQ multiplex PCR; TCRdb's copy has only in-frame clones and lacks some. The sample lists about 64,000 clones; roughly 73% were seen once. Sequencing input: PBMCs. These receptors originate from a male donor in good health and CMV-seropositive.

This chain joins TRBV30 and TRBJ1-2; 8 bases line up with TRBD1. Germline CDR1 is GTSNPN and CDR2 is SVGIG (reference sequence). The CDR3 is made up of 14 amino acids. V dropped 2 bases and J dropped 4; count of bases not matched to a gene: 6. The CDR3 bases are TGTGCCTGGAGTAGAGCAGGGGGCGGCTATGGCTACACCTTC. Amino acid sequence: CAWSRAGGGYGYTF.

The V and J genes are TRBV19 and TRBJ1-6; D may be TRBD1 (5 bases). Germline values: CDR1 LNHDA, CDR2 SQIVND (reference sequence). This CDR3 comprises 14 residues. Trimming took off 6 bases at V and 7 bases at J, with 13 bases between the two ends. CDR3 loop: CASSQGVRNSPLHF. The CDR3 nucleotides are TGTGCCAGTAGCCAGGGTGTTAGGAATTCACCCCTCCACTTT.

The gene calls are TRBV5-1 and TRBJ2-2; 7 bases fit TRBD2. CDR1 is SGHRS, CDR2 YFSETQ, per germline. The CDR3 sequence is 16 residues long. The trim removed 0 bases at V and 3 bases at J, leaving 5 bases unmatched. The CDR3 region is CASSLAAGVDTGELFF. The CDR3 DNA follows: TGCGCCAGCAGCTTGGCCGCGGGGGTAGACACCGGGGAGCTGTTTTTT.

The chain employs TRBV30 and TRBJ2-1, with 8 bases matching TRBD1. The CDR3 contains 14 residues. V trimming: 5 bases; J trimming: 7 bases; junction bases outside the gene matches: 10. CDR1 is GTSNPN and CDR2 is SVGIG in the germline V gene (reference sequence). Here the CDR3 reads CAWGDRPLKNEQFF. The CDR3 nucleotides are TGTGCCTGGGGGGACAGGCCTCTGAAGAATGAGCAGTTCTTC. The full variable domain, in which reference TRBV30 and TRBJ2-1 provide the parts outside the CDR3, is SQTIHQWPATLVQPVGSPLSLECTVEGTSNPNLYWYRQAAGRGLQLLFYSVGIGQISSEVPQNLSASRPQDRQFILSSKKLLLSDSGFYLCAWGDRPLKNEQFFGPGTRLTVL.

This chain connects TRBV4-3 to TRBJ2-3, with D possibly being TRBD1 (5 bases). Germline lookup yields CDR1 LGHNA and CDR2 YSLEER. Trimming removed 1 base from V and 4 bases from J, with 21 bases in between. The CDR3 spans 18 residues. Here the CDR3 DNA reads TGCGCCAGCAGCCAAGTAGCCAGTGGTGGCAGGGTTGCAGATACGCAGTATTTT. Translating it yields CASSQVASGGRVADTQYF.

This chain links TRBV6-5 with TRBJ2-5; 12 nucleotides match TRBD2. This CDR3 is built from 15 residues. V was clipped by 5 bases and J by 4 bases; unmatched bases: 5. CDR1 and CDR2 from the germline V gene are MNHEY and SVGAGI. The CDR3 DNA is TGTGCCAGCAGTGCGACTAGCGGGGGACCAGAGACCCAGTACTTC. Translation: CASSATSGGPETQYF.

DNA for the CDR3: TGCGCCAGCAGCCAAGAAAAAGCGGGGAAGCTTTTAGGTGAGCAGTTCTTC. The encoded protein is CASSQEKAGKLLGEQFF. V usage is TRBV4-1 and J usage is TRBJ2-1, with TRBD2 matching over 7 bases. The CDR3 spans 17 residues. Germline V gene lookup returns CDR1 MGHRA and CDR2 YSYEKL. J gave up 9 bases and V 0 bases, and 14 bases lay outside the gene matches.

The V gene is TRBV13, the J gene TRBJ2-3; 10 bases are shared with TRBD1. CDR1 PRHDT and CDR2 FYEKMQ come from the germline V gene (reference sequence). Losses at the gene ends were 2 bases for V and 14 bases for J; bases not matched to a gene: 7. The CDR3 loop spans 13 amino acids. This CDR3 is CASSLLRDRGTYF. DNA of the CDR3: TGTGCCAGCAGCTTATTAAGGGACAGGGGCACGTATTTT.

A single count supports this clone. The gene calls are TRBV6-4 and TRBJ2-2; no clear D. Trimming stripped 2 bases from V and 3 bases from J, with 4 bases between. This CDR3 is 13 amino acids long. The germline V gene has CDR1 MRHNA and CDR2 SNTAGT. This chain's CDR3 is CASSDTDTGELFF. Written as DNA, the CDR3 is TGTGCCAGCAGTGACACGGACACCGGGGAGCTGTTTTTT.

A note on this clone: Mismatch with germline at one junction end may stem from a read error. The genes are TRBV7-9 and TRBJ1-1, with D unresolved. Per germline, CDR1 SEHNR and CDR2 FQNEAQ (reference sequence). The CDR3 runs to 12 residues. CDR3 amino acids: CSSSPNGAEAFF. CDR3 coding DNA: TGTTCCAGCAGCCCCAACGGGGCTGAAGCTTTCTTT.

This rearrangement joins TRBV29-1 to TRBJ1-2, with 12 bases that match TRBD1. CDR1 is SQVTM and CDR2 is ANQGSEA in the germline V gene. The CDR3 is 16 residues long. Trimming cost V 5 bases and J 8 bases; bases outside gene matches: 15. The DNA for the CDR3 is TGCAGCGTTCCATTTCACCCGGGACAGGGGGCGCGGGGCTACACCTTC. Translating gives CSVPFHPGQGARGYTF.

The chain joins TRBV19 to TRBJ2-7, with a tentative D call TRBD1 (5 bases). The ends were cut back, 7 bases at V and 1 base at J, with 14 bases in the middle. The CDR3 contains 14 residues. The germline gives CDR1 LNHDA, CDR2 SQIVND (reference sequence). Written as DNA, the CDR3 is TGTGCCAGTAAAGGGGCAGCATGGTCCTACGAGCAGTACTTC. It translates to CASKGAAWSYEQYF.

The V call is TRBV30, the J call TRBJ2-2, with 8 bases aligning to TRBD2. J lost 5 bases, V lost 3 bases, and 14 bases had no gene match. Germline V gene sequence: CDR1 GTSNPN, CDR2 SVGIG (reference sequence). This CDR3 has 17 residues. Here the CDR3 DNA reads TGTGCCTGGAGCCGTTTTTCTCGGGGGGGCCGGACCGGGGAGCTGTTTTTT. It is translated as CAWSRFSRGGRTGELFF.

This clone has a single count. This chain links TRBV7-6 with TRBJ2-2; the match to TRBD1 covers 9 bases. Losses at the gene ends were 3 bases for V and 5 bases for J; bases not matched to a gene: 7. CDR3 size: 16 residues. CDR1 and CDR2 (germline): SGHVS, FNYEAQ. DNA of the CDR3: TGTGCCAGCAGCTTGCAACAGGGGGCAGAAACCGGGGAGCTGTTTTTT. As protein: CASSLQQGAETGELFF.

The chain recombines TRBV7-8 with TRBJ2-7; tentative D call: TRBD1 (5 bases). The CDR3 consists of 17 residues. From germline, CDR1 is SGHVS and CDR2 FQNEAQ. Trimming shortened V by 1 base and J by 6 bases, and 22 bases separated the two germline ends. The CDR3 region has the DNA TGTGCCAGCAGCTTAGGTCCCGGGTGGGGCCTCTCCGGCGAGCAGTACTTC. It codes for CASSLGPGWGLSGEQYF.

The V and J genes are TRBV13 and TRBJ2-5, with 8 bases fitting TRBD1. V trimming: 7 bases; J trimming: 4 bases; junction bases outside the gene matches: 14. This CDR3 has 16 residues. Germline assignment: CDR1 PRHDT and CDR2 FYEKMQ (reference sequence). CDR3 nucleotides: TGTGCCAGCAAGAAGGGAGCAGGGGGCTTGGGAGAGACCCAGTACTTC. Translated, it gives CASKKGAGGLGETQYF.